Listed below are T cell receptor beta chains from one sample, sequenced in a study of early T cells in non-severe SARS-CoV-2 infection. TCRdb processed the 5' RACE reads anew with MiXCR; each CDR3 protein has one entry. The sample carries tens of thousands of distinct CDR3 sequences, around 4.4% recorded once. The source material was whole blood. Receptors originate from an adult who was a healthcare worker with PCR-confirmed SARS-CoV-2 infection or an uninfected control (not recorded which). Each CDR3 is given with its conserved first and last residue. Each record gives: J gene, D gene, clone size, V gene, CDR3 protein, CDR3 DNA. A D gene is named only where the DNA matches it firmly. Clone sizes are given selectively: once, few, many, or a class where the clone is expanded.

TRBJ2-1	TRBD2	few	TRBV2	CASSKTSGILGEQFF	TGTGCCAGCAGTAAGACTAGCGGGATCCTCGGTGAGCAGTTCTTC
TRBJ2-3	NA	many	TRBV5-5	CASSLYSDGTDTQYF	TGTGCCAGCAGCTTGTATTCGGATGGCACAGATACGCAGTATTTT
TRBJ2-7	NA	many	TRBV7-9	CASRADYEQYF	TGTGCCAGCAGGGCTGACTACGAGCAGTACTTC
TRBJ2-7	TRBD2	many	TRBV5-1	CASSLGLADSYEQYF	TGCGCCAGCAGCTTGGGGCTAGCGGATTCCTACGAGCAGTACTTC
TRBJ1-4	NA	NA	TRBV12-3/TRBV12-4	CASRGSEKLFF	TGTGCCAGCAGGGGAAGTGAAAAACTGTTTTTT
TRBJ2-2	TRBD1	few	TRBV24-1	CATSETGTGNTGELFF	TGTGCCACCAGTGAAACCGGGACAGGGAACACCGGGGAGCTGTTTTTT
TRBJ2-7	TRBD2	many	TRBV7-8	CASSLRGEGYEQYF	TGTGCCAGCAGCTTAAGAGGGGAGGGATACGAGCAGTACTTC
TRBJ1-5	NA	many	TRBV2	CASSGGHLKNQPQHF	TGTGCCAGCAGTGGAGGGCACCTAAAGAATCAGCCCCAGCATTTT
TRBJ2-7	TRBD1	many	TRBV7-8	CASSPRTGLYEQYF	TGTGCCAGCAGCCCCCGGACAGGACTCTACGAGCAGTACTTC
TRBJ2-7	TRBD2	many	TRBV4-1	CASSQDPRLAGGYEQYF	TGCGCCAGCAGCCAAGATCCCAGACTAGCGGGGGGCTACGAGCAGTACTTC
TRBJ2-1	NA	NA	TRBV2	CASSGGIEQFF	TGTGCCAGCAGTGGAGGGATTGAGCAGTTCTTC
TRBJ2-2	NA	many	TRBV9	CASSVAGPNTGELFF	TGTGCCAGCAGCGTAGCTGGACCAAACACCGGGGAGCTGTTTTTT
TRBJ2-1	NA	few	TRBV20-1	CSASGGQQSSYNEQFF	TGCAGTGCCTCCGGGGGACAGCAAAGCTCCTACAATGAGCAGTTCTTC
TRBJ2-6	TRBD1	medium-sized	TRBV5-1	CASSLQGSGANVLTF	TGCGCCAGCAGCCTACAGGGGTCTGGGGCCAACGTCCTGACTTTC
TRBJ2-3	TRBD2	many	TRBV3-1	CASSRQLAGAADTQYF	TGTGCCAGCAGCCGACAACTAGCGGGGGCCGCCGATACGCAGTATTTT
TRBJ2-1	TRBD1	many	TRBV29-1	CSVATPGQAHNEQFF	TGCAGCGTGGCGACTCCGGGACAGGCCCACAATGAGCAGTTCTTC
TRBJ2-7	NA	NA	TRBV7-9	CASSPDRTTSYEQYF	TGTGCCAGCAGCCCCGACAGGACCACCTCCTACGAGCAGTACTTC
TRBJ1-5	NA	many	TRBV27	CASRGHRDQPQHF	TGTGCCAGCAGAGGACATCGAGATCAGCCCCAGCATTTT
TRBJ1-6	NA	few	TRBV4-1	CASSPGAWSSYNSPLHF	TGCGCCAGCAGCCCCGGGGCGTGGAGCTCCTATAATTCACCCCTCCACTTT
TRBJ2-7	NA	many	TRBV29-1	CSVEDQGSEQYF	TGCAGCGTTGAAGATCAGGGGTCCGAGCAGTACTTC
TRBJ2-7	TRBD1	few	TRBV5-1	CASRLGQGRNEQYF	TGCGCCAGCAGGCTGGGACAGGGTAGGAACGAGCAGTACTTC
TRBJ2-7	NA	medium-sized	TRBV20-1	CSANPDSGEQYF	TGCAGTGCTAACCCAGACTCTGGCGAGCAGTACTTC
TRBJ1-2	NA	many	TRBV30	CAWSRVGYGYTF	TGTGCCTGGTCCCGCGTCGGTTATGGCTACACCTTC
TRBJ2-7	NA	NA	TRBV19	CAGSMDSSYEQYF	TGTGCCGGTAGTATGGACAGCTCCTACGAGCAGTACTTC
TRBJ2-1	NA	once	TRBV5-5	CASSLEGRPLGEQFF	TGTGCCAGCAGCTTAGAGGGACGCCCTCTGGGTGAGCAGTTCTTC
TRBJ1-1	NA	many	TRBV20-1	CSAKGRGHTEAFF	TGCAGTGCTAAGGGGAGAGGGCACACTGAAGCTTTCTTT
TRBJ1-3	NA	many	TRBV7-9	CASSLGRTGSGNTIYF	TGTGCCAGCAGCTTAGGCCGAACAGGGTCTGGAAACACCATATATTTT
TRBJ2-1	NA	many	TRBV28	CASSLLADKQFF	TGTGCCAGCAGTTTACTCGCTGACAAGCAGTTCTTC
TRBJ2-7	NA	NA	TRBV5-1	CASSPEGRSKVYEQYF	TGCGCCAGCAGCCCGGAAGGGCGCAGCAAAGTCTACGAGCAGTACTTC
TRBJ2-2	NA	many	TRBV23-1	CASSQSQWGTGELFF	TGCGCCAGCAGTCAATCGCAGTGGGGCACCGGGGAGCTGTTTTTT
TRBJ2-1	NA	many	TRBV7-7	CASSPEAGIINEQFF	TGTGCTAGCAGCCCTGAGGCAGGGATCATCAATGAGCAGTTCTTC
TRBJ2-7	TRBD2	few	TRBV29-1	CSGGLAGGRGYEQYF	TGCAGCGGCGGACTAGCGGGAGGCCGCGGCTACGAGCAGTACTTC
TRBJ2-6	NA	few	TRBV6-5	CASTQRVGGLGANVLTF	TGTGCCAGCACCCAACGAGTGGGGGGGCTTGGGGCCAACGTCCTGACTTTC
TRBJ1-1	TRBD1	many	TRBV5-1	CASRQPTNTGGSSEAFF	TGCGCCAGCAGACAGCCCACCAATACAGGGGGTTCCTCCGAAGCTTTCTTT
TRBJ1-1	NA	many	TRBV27	CASSSGTRGMYTEAFF	TGTGCCAGCAGTTCAGGGACGCGGGGGATGTACACTGAAGCTTTCTTT
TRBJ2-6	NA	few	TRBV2	CVSTPRSGANVLTF	TGTGTCAGCACCCCCCGCTCTGGGGCCAACGTCCTGACTTTC
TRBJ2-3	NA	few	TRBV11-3	CASSLGQNRATDTQYF	TGTGCCAGCAGCTTAGGTCAGAACAGGGCCACAGATACGCAGTATTTT
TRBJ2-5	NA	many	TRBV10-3	CAIREGGRETQYF	TGTGCCATCAGGGAGGGGGGCCGAGAGACCCAGTACTTC
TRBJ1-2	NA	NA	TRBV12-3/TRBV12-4	CASSQSFNYGYTF	TGTGCCAGCAGCCAGAGCTTTAACTATGGCTACACCTTC
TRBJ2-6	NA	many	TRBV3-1	CASSRVLSSGANVLTF	TGTGCCAGCAGTAGAGTCCTCAGCTCTGGGGCCAACGTCCTGACTTTC
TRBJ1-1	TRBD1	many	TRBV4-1	CASSQRQGIGTEAFF	TGCGCCAGCAGCCAACGACAGGGGATCGGCACTGAAGCTTTCTTT
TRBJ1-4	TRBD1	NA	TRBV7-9	CASSLAGGFATNEKLFF	TGTGCCAGCAGCTTAGCAGGGGGCTTCGCAACTAATGAAAAACTGTTTTTT
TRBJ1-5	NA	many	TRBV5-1	CASSLALNQPQHF	TGCGCCAGCAGCTTGGCCCTAAATCAGCCCCAGCATTTT
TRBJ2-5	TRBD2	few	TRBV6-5	CASSYGAGGKETQYF	TGTGCCAGCAGTTACGGGGCGGGAGGGAAAGAGACCCAGTACTTC
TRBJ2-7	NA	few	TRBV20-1	CSVLTPGTYEQYF	TGCAGTGTGCTAACTCCCGGGACCTACGAGCAGTACTTC
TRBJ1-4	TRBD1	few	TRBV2	CASRLRTGNEKLFF	TGTGCCAGCCGCCTTCGGACAGGAAATGAAAAACTGTTTTTT
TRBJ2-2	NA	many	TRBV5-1	CASKAGSVETGELFF	TGCGCCAGCAAAGCAGGGTCGGTAGAGACCGGGGAGCTGTTTTTT
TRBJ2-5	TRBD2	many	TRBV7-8	CASSLDLAGVETQYF	TGTGCCAGCAGCTTAGATCTAGCGGGGGTTGAGACCCAGTACTTC
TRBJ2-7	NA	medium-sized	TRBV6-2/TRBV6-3	CASSLRLAGSYEQYF	TGTGCCAGCAGTTTACGGCTAGCCGGGTCCTACGAGCAGTACTTC
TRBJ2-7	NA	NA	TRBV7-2	CASSLQSYEQYF	TGTGCCAGCAGCTTACAATCCTACGAGCAGTACTTC
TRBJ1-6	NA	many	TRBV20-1	CSARPQLNSPLHF	TGCAGTGCTAGACCACAGCTTAATTCACCCCTCCACTTT
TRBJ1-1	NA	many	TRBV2	CASTTLMRNTEAFF	TGTGCCAGCACTACGCTTATGAGGAACACTGAAGCTTTCTTT
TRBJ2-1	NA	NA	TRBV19	CASSIDLAIERAYNEQFF	TGTGCCAGTAGTATAGATCTGGCTATCGAAAGAGCCTACAATGAGCAGTTCTTC